The 2 T cell receptor beta chains presented below share a single source sample, sequenced in a study of blood T cell repertoires in COVID-19 (TCRdb year 2020). Library construction relied on the immunoSEQ multiplex PCR assay. TCRdb mirrors the immuneACCESS table, restricted to in-frame sequences. Some clones are absent from its copies; in checked studies, under half trace to an unresolved V gene, and the reason for the others is unknown. This sample holds roughly 45,000 clones; 83% were observed only once. Roughly an eighth of the sample rests with the top ten. Sequencing input: peripheral blood. These receptors were collected from a human donor in a cohort sampled during active COVID-19.

The chain is built from TRBV6-5 and TRBJ1-2; no clear D gene. Germline lookup yields CDR1 MNHEY and CDR2 SVGAGI. This CDR3 has 13 residues. V lost 2 bases to trimming and J lost 4 bases, with 8 bases between them. CDR3 in amino acids: CASSYVGPYGYTF. CDR3 sequence (DNA): TGTGCCAGCAGTTACGTCGGTCCCTATGGCTACACCTTC.

V usage is TRBV5-1 and J usage is TRBJ2-2; possible D gene TRBD1, 6 bases. CDR1 is SGHRS and CDR2 is YFSETQ in the germline V gene. The CDR3 covers 15 residues. Trimming pared 0 bases from V and 5 bases from J, leaving 11 bases between. For the CDR3, the DNA is TGCGCCAGCAGCTTGGCACAGGGAATTACCGGGGAGCTGTTTTTT. It specifies CASSLAQGITGELFF.